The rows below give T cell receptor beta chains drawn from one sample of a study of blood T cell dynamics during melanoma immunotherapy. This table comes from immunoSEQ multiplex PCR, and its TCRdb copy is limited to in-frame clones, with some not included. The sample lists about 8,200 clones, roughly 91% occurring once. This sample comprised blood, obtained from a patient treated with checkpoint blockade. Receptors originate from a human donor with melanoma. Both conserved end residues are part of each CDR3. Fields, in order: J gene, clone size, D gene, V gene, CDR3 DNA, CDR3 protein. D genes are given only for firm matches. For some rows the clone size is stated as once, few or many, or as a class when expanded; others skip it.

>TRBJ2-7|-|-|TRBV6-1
TGTGCCAGCATCGGACAGCTCACCTACGAGCAGTACTTC
CASIGQLTYEQYF
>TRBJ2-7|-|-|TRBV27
TGTGCCAGCAGTTTCCCGGGATACTTC
CASSFPGYF
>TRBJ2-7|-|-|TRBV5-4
TGTGCCAGCAGCTTGGAGGGCAAGAAACCGTACTTC
CASSLEGKKPYF
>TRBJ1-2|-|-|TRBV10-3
TGTGCCATCAGGACCGGGACTCTTTATGGCTACACCTTC
CAIRTGTLYGYTF
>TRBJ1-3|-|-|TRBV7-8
TGTGCCAGCAGCTTAATGACCCGGGACATACCTGGAAACACCATATATTTT
CASSLMTRDIPGNTIYF
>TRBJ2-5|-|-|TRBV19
TGTGCCAGTAGTCTAACACAAGTCCAAGAGACCCAGTACTTC
CASSLTQVQETQYF
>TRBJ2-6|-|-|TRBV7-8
TGTGCCAGCAGCGTAGATAGCTCTGGGGCCAACGTCCTGACTTTC
CASSVDSSGANVLTF
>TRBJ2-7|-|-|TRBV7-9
TGTGCCAGCAGCACCCCGGGTAGCGGAGACTACGAGCAGTACTTC
CASSTPGSGDYEQYF
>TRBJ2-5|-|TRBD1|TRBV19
TGTGCCAGTGTTGACAGGGGGCCATGGTACTTC
CASVDRGPWYF
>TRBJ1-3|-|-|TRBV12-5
TGTGCTAGTGGTTTGGTATGGATAGCAGTTGACTCTGGAAACACCATATATTTT
CASGLVWIAVDSGNTIYF
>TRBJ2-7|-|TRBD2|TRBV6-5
TGTGCCAGCAGTTCTCCCCGGACTAGTTCCTCCTACGAGCAGTACTTC
CASSSPRTSSSYEQYF
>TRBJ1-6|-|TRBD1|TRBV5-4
TGTGCCAGCAGTTGGACAGGGGTAAATTCACCCCTCCACTTT
CASSWTGVNSPLHF
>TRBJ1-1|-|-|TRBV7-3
TGTGCCAGCAGCTCAAACTGGGGGACTGAAGCTTTCTTT
CASSSNWGTEAFF
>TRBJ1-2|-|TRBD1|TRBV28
TGTGCCAGCACACGGGACAGGGCTAACTATGGCTACACCTTC
CASTRDRANYGYTF
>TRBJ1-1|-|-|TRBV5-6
TGTGCCAGCACACCCGTAGGGGCCCCGAACACTGAAGCTTTCTTT
CASTPVGAPNTEAFF
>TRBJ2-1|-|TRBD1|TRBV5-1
TGCGCCAGCAGCTTGGCTCCGGGACAGGGGGCCGTTGAGCAGTTCTTC
CASSLAPGQGAVEQFF
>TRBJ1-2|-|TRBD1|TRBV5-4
TGTGCCAGCAGCCCTATCCGGGACAGTAACCTCTATGGCTACACCTTC
CASSPIRDSNLYGYTF
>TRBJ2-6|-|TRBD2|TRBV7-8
TGTGCCAGCAGCTTAGCTAGCGGGAGCTCTGGGGCCAACGTCCTGACTTTC
CASSLASGSSGANVLTF
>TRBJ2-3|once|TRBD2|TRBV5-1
TGCGCCAGCAGCTCCGTCCTAGCGGGGGACACAGATACGCAGTATTTT
CASSSVLAGDTDTQYF
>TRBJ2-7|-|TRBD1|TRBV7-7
TGTGCTAGCAGCTCCGGACAGGGCTCCTACGAGCAGTACTTC
CASSSGQGSYEQYF
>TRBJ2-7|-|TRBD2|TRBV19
TGTGCCAGTAGTATCGAAGCAGGGCTAATCGGGAGGCCCTACGAGCAGTACTTC
CASSIEAGLIGRPYEQYF
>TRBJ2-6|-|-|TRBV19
TGTGCCAGTAGTATAGAAGTATCTGGGAATAGGGCCAACGTCCTGACTTTC
CASSIEVSGNRANVLTF
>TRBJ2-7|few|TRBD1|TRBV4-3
TGCGCCAGCAGCCCGGGACAGGGTACCTACGAGCAGTACTTC
CASSPGQGTYEQYF
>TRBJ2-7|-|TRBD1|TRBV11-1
TGTGCCAGCAGCAACCGGGACAGGGCCTACGAGCAGTACTTC
CASSNRDRAYEQYF
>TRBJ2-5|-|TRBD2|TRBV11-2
TGTGCCAGCAGCTTAGATACAGCGGGAGGTGAGACCCAGTACTTC
CASSLDTAGGETQYF
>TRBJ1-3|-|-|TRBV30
TGTGCCTGGAGTGGGACAGTCTCTGGAAACACCATATATTTT
CAWSGTVSGNTIYF